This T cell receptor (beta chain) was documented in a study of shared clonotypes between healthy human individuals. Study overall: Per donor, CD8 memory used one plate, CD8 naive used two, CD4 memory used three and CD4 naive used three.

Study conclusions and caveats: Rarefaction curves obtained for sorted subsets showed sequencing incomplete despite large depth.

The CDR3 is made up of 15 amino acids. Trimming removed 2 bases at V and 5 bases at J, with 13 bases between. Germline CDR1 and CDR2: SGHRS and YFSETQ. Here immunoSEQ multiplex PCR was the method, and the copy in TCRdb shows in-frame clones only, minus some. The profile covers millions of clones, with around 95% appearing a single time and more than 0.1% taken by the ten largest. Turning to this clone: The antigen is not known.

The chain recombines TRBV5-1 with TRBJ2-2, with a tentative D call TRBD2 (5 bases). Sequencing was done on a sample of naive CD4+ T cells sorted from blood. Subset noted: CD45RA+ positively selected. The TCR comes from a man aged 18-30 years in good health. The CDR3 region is CASSLNVGETGELFF. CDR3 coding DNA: TGCGCCAGCAGCTTAAACGTTGGGGAGACCGGGGAGCTGTTTTTT.